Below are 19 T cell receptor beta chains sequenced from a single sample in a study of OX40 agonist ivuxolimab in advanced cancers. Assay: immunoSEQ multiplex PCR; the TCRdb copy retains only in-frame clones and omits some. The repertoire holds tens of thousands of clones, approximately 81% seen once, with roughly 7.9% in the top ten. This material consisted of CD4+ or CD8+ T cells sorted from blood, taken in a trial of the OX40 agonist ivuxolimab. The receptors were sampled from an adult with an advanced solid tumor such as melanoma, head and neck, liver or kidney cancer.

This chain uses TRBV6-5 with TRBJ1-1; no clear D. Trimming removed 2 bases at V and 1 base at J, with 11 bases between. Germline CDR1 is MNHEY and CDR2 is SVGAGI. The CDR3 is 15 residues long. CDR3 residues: CASSYRTPGNTEAFF. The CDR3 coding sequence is TGTGCCAGCAGTTACCGGACGCCGGGGAACACTGAAGCTTTCTTT.

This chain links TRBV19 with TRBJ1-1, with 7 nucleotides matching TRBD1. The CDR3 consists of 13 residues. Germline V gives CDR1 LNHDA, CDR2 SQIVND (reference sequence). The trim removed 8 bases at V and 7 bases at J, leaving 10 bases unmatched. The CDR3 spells CASGDSPEGEAFF. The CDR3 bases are TGTGCCAGTGGGGACAGCCCCGAGGGTGAAGCTTTCTTT. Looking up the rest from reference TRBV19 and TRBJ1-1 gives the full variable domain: DGGITQSPKYLFRKEGQNVTLSCEQNLNHDAMYWYRQDPGQGLRLIYYSQIVNDFQKGDIAEGYSVSREKKESFPLTVTSAQKNPTAFYLCASGDSPEGEAFFGQGTRLTVV.

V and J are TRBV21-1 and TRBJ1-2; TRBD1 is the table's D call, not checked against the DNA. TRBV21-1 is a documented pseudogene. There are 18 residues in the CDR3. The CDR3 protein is CASSKGYGRGREDYGYTF. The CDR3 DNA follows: TGTGCCAGCAGCAAAGGGTATGGGCGCGGCAGGGAAGACTATGGCTACACCTTC.

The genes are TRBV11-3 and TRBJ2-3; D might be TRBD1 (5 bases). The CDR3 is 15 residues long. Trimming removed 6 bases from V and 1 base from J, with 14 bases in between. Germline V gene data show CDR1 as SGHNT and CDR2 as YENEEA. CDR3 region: CASSQGTVRTDTQYF. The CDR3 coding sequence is TGTGCCAGCAGTCAGGGTACGGTCCGCACAGATACGCAGTATTTT.

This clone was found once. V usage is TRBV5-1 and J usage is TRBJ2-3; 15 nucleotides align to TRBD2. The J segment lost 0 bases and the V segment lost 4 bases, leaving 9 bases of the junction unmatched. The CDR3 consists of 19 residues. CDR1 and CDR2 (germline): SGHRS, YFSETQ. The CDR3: CASSPLGLAGGSSTDTQYF. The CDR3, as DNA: TGCGCCAGCAGCCCCCTTGGACTAGCGGGGGGGTCGAGCACAGATACGCAGTATTTT.

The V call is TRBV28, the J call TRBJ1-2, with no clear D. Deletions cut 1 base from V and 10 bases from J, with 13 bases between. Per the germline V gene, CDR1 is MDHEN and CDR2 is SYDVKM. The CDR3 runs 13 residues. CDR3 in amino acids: CASSLYYSRAYTF. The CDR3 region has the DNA TGTGCCAGCAGTTTATACTACAGTCGGGCCTACACCTTC.

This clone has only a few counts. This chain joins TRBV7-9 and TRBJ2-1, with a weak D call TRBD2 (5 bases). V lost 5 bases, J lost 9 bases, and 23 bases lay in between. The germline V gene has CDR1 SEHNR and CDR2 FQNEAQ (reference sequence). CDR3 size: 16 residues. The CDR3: CASSRKSGSDAREQFF. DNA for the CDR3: TGTGCCAGCAGCCGCAAGTCGGGGAGCGACGCCCGTGAGCAGTTCTTC.

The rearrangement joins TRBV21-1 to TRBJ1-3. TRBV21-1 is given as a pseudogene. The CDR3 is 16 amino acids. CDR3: CASSGRDGSSGNTIYF. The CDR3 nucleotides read TGTGCCAGCAGCGGACGGGACGGCAGCTCTGGAAACACCATATATTTT.

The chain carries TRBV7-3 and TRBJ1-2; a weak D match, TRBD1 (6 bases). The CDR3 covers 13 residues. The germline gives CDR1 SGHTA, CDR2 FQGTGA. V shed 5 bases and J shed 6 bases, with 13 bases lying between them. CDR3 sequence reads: CASSLDRTDGYTF. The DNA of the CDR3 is TGTGCCAGCAGCCTCGACAGGACGGATGGCTACACCTTC.

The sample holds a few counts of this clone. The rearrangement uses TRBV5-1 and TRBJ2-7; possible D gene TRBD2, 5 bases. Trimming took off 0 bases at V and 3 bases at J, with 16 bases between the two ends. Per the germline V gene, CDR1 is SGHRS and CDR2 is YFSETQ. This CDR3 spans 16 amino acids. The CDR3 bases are TGCGCCAGCAGCTTGGCGTGGGGAGTAGATTTCTACGAGCAGTACTTC. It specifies CASSLAWGVDFYEQYF. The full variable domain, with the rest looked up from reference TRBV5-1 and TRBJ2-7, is KAGVTQTPRYLIKTRGQQVTLSCSPISGHRSVSWYQQTPGQGLQFLFEYFSETQRNKGNFPGRFSGRQFSNSRSEMNVSTLELGDSALYLCASSLAWGVDFYEQYFGPGTRLTVT.

Here the CDR3 DNA reads TGTGCCAGCAGCTTAGGGGCGGGGGGACTAGCGGGAGTCAATGAGCAGTTCTTC. It is translated as CASSLGAGGLAGVNEQFF. The chain has TRBV13 and TRBJ2-1, with 14 bases fitting TRBD2. CDR3 length equals 18 residues. V lost 0 bases to trimming and J lost 6 bases; unmatched junction nucleotides: 7. The V gene's germline CDR1 is PRHDT and CDR2 FYEKMQ (reference sequence).

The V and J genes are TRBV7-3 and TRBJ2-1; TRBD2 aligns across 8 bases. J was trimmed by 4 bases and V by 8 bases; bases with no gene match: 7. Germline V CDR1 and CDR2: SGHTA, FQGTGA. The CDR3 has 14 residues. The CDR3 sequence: CASSYRGGYNEQFF. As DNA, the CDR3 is TGTGCCAGCTCATACCGGGGGGGATACAATGAGCAGTTCTTC.

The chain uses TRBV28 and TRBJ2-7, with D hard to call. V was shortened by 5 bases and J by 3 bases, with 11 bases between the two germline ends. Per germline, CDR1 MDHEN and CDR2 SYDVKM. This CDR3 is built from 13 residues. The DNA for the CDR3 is TGTGCCAGCAGTCCCTACGCAGGCTACGAGCAGTACTTC. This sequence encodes CASSPYAGYEQYF.

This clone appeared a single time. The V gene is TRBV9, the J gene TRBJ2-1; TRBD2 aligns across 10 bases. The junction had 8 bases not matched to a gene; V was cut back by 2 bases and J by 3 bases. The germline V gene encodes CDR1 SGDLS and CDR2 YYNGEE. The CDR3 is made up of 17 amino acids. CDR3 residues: CASSVSNTSGVYNEQFF. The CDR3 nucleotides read TGTGCCAGCAGCGTTAGTAATACTAGCGGGGTCTACAATGAGCAGTTCTTC. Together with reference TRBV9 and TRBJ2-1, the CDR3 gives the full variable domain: DSGVTQTPKHLITATGQRVTLRCSPRSGDLSVYWYQQSLDQGLQFLIQYYNGEERAKGNILERFSAQQFPDLHSELNLSSLELGDSALYFCASSVSNTSGVYNEQFFGPGTRLTVL.

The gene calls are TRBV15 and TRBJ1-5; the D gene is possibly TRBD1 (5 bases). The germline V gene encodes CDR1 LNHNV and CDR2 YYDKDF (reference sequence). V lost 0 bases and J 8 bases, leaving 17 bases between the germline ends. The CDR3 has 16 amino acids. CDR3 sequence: CATSRDRLGDFKPQHF. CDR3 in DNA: TGTGCCACCAGCAGAGATAGGTTGGGGGATTTCAAGCCCCAGCATTTT.

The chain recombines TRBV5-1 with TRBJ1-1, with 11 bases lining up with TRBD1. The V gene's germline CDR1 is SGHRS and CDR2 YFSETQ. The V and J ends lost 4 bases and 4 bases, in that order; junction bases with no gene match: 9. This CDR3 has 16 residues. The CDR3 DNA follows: TGCGCCAGCAGCCCAGGACAGGGGGCGTTTCGCACTGAAGCTTTCTTT. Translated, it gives CASSPGQGAFRTEAFF.

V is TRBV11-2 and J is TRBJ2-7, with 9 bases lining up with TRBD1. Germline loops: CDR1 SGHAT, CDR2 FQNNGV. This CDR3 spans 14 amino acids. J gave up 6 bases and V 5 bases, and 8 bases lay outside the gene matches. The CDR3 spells CASSIGQGPGEQYF. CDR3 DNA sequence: TGTGCCAGCAGCATTGGACAGGGGCCCGGCGAGCAGTACTTC.

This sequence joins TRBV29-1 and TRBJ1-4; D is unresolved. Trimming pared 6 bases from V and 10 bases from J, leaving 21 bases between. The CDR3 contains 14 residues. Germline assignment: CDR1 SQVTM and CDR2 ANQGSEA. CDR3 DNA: TGCAGCGTCTTTACGGGAACGACCAGAAGAAAACTGTTTTTT. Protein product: CSVFTGTTRRKLFF.

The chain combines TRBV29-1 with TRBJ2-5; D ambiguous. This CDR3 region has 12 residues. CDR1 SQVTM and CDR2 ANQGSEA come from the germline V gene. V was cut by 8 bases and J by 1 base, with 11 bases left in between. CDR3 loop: CSLVPLQETQYF. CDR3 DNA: TGCAGCTTGGTGCCCCTCCAAGAGACCCAGTACTTC.